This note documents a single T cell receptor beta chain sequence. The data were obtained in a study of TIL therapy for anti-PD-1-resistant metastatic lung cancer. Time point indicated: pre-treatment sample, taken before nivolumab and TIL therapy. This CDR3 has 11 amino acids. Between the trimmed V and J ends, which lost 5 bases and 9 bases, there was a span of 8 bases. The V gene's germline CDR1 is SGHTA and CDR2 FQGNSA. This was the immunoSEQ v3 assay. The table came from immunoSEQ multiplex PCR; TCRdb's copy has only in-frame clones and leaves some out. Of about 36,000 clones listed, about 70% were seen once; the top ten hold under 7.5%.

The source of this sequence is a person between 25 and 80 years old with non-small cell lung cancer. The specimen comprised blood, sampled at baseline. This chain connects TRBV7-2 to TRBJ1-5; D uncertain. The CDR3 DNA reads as TGTGCCAGCAGCCTCTCGGGGCCCCAGCATTTT. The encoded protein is CASSLSGPQHF.